This T cell receptor (beta chain) comes out of a study of blood T cell repertoires in COVID-19. TCRdb's copy holds only in-frame clones and misses some; the assay was immunoSEQ multiplex PCR. In the table there are 350,000 to 450,000 clones, approximately 92% of which are singletons. Germline V lookup: CDR1 SQVTM, CDR2 ANQGSEA. The CDR3 consists of 11 residues. The ends were cut back, 4 bases at V and 13 bases at J, with 13 bases in the middle. Recovery among Cohort 3 donors was established by two negative PCRs, clearance, or symptom resolution. This TCR was recovered from a man under 40 who had recovered from COVID-19. V and J are TRBV29-1 and TRBJ2-2; no clear D gene. The sample taken for sequencing was PBMCs or T cells enriched from blood (not recorded which). Written as DNA, the CDR3 is TGCAGCGTTGGCCCGGCAGGTGGGCTGTTTTTT. Residues: CSVGPAGGLFF.